Listed below are T cell receptor beta chains from one sample, sequenced in a study of breast tumors, draining lymph nodes, adjacent tissues. Each CDR3 protein gets one entry after TCRdb re-called the multiplex PCR reads with MiXCR. This sample has around 110,000 distinct CDR3 sequences; more than 25% occur once, and the top ten carry under 6%. The sample taken for sequencing was axillary lymph node tissue. These TCRs come from a female donor with breast cancer. Some clones in this sample may be carry-over from other donors' samples. Both conserved end residues are part of each CDR3. A D gene is named only where the DNA matches it firmly. The size entry is marked missing in some rows and otherwise reads once, few, many or a size class.

clone_size	j_call	v_call	d_call	cdr3_nt	cdr3_aa
many	TRBJ1-5	TRBV20-1	TRBD1	TGCAGTGCTAGGAAGTGGGACAGGGTCGGTCAGCCCCAGCATTTT	CSARKWDRVGQPQHF
few	TRBJ2-7	TRBV6-5	.	TGTGCCTCGGTTAGGGGCGCGGACCCTAAGGGCTACGAGCAGTACTTC	CASVRGADPKGYEQYF
many	TRBJ1-4	TRBV6-6	.	TGTGCCAGCAGTAGCCTCAATGAAAAACTGTTTTTT	CASSSLNEKLFF
.	TRBJ2-7	TRBV14	.	TGTGCCAGCAGCCGAGGCTTGGGGAGGGAGCAGTACTTC	CASSRGLGREQYF
.	TRBJ1-4	TRBV27	.	TGTGCCAGCAGTACCGGTGCAACTAATGAAAAACTGTTTTTT	CASSTGATNEKLFF
many	TRBJ2-2	TRBV6-2/TRBV6-3	.	TGTGCCAGCAGTTACTGGGGGCCCACCGGGGAGCTGTTTTTT	CASSYWGPTGELFF
many	TRBJ2-3	TRBV11-2	.	TGTGCCAGCAGCCCCCGGCTAGCGTACACAGATACGCAGTATTTT	CASSPRLAYTDTQYF
many	TRBJ2-7	TRBV19	.	TGTGCCAGTAGTATACTTTCGACAAAGGACGAGCAGTACTTC	CASSILSTKDEQYF
many	TRBJ2-7	TRBV3-1	.	TGTGCCAGCAGCCGAGAAGCGACCTACGAGCAGTACTTC	CASSREATYEQYF
.	TRBJ1-5	TRBV25-1	.	TGTGCCAGCAGTGAGGATACGTGTAGGACCAGCCAAGATGGGGATCAGCCCCAGCATTTT	CASSEDTCRTSQDGDQPQHF
.	TRBJ2-7	TRBV7-9	.	TGTGCCAGCAGCCACCTTCAGATAATTTCCTACGAGCAGTACTTC	CASSHLQIISYEQYF
many	TRBJ2-1	TRBV5-1	.	TGCGCCAGCAGCTTGGTCAGGGACCCCTACAATGAGCAGTTCTTC	CASSLVRDPYNEQFF
many	TRBJ2-3	TRBV19	TRBD1	TGTGCCAGTAGTGGACAGGGCGGGTTGGATACGCAGTATTTT	CASSGQGGLDTQYF
many	TRBJ2-7	TRBV7-9	TRBD1	TGTGCCAGCAGCTCGACAGGGTACGAGCAGTACTTC	CASSSTGYEQYF
.	TRBJ1-2	TRBV9	TRBD1	TGTGCCAGCAGCGGCCGGGACAGCTATGGCTACACCTTC	CASSGRDSYGYTF
many	TRBJ1-4	TRBV14	.	TGTGCCAGCAGCCACACTGAAAAACTGTTTTTT	CASSHTEKLFF
many	TRBJ2-7	TRBV6-7	.	TGTGCCAGCATCCCACAATGGGGCAGGGGTTGCGAGCAGTACTTC	CASIPQWGRGCEQYF
many	TRBJ1-3	TRBV7-8	.	TGTGCCAGCAGCTTAGCCAACATTGGAAACACCATATATTTT	CASSLANIGNTIYF
many	TRBJ2-5	TRBV20-1	TRBD2	TGCAGTGCCACTAGCGGGGGGGCCTTTTTCGAGACCCAGTACTTC	CSATSGGAFFETQYF
many	TRBJ2-5	TRBV19	.	TGTGCCACCACAGGGTTCGGCGAGACCCAGTACTTC	CATTGFGETQYF
many	TRBJ2-3	TRBV20-1	.	TGCAGTGCTAGAGATCTAGTCCACCCCTTCACAGATACGCAGTATTTT	CSARDLVHPFTDTQYF
many	TRBJ1-5	TRBV20-1	.	TGCAGTGCTGCCCGGGACATCAATCAGCCCCAGCATTTT	CSAARDINQPQHF
many	TRBJ2-5	TRBV28	TRBD1	TGTGCCAGCAGTCCAGGACAGGGAGGGACCCAGTACTTC	CASSPGQGGTQYF
.	TRBJ2-3	TRBV27	.	TGTGCCAGCAGTCCTCTAGCCTACCCGGGAGATACGCAGTATTTT	CASSPLAYPGDTQYF
many	TRBJ1-5	TRBV30	.	TGTGCCTGGAATCCCGGGACCCCTCAGCCCCAGCATTTT	CAWNPGTPQPQHF
many	TRBJ2-1	TRBV12-3/TRBV12-4	TRBD2	TGTGCCAGCAGTTCGAGCGGGAGGGATAATGAGCAGTTCTTC	CASSSSGRDNEQFF
medium-sized	TRBJ2-1	TRBV20-1	.	TGCAGTGCTAGAGATCTGGCTAGCGCCTACAATGAGCAGTTCTTC	CSARDLASAYNEQFF
many	TRBJ1-2	TRBV5-5	.	TGTGCCAGCAGCTTGGGGAGCTATGGCTACACCTTC	CASSLGSYGYTF
many	TRBJ2-3	TRBV15	.	TGTGCCACCAGCAGAGTCGGACGGACCACAGATACGCAGTATTTT	CATSRVGRTTDTQYF
many	TRBJ2-6	TRBV19	.	TGTGCCAGTAGTATCCCGACACCGCCTGGGGCCAACGTCCTGACTTTC	CASSIPTPPGANVLTF
.	TRBJ2-3	TRBV24-1	.	TGTACCACCAGTGACATCAACCAAAAACAGGTGGATACGCGGTATTTT	CTTSDINQKQVDTRYF
many	TRBJ2-7	TRBV29-1	TRBD1	TGCAGCGTTCTGGACAGGGTATACGAGCAGTACTTC	CSVLDRVYEQYF
many	TRBJ2-1	TRBV12-5	.	TGTGCTAGTGGCCACGGGACAGAGCAGTTCTTC	CASGHGTEQFF
.	TRBJ2-7	TRBV3-1	TRBD2	TGTGCCAGCAGCCTAGGACTAGCGGGAGCCCCCAGCGAGCAGTACTTC	CASSLGLAGAPSEQYF
once	TRBJ2-3	TRBV10-3	.	TGTGCCATCAGTGGGTCAGGCCAGCGGTCCTACAATGAGCAGTATTTT	CAISGSGQRSYNEQYF
.	TRBJ1-1	TRBV13	TRBD1	TGTGCCAGCAGCCAAGGGGGCGGCACTGAAGCTTTCTTT	CASSQGGGTEAFF
.	TRBJ2-5	TRBV20-1	TRBD2	TGCGGTGCTAGAGGAGCGGGGGAGGTCCCAGAGACCCAGTACTTC	CGARGAGEVPETQYF
many	TRBJ2-7	TRBV7-2	TRBD2	TGTGCCAGCAGCCGGACTAGCGGGGAGTACGAGCAGTACTTC	CASSRTSGEYEQYF
.	TRBJ2-5	TRBV9	.	TGTGCCAGCAGCGTTAGAGAGGTGAACACTGAAGCTTCCTTT	CASSVREVNTEASF
many	TRBJ2-5	TRBV5-1	TRBD1	TGCGCCAGCAGCTTGGAAAGGGGGCGAGAGACCCAGTACTTC	CASSLERGRETQYF
.	TRBJ1-6	TRBV4-1	TRBD1	TGCGCCAGCAGCCTATCGGGACAGTTCTTTTCACCCCTCCACTTT	CASSLSGQFFSPLHF
.	TRBJ1-5	TRBV20-1	TRBD1	TGCAGTGCCAGGGGGGGGGCGGGAGGAAATAGCAATCAGCCCCAGCATTTT	CSARGGAGGNSNQPQHF
many	TRBJ1-5	TRBV3-1	TRBD1	TGTGCCAGCAGCCCGAGTGGTGACAGGGGGCTAGGGCAGCCCCAGCATTTT	CASSPSGDRGLGQPQHF
many	TRBJ2-2	TRBV4-1	.	TGCGCCAGCAGCCCCCGAGACCTCACCGGGGAGCTGTTTTTT	CASSPRDLTGELFF
.	TRBJ2-1	TRBV3-1	.	TGTGCCAGCAGCCAAGACGAGGTATTCTCCTACAATGAGCAGTTCTTC	CASSQDEVFSYNEQFF
.	TRBJ2-7	TRBV28	.	TGTGCCAGCAGTTTACGGGGGCTCAATTCCGAGCAGTACTTC	CASSLRGLNSEQYF
.	TRBJ2-2	TRBV2	TRBD2	TGTGCCAGCAGTCTTCTAGCGGGAGGATCTCACACCGGGGAGCTGTTTTTT	CASSLLAGGSHTGELFF
.	TRBJ1-3	TRBV5-1	TRBD1	TGCGCCAGCAGTTTGTCTGGGACAGTAACCAGAAACACCATATATTTT	CASSLSGTVTRNTIYF
many	TRBJ2-7	TRBV20-1	.	TGCAGTGCTAGAGAGCCCGTTTTTGCCCTGGCCCTAACTCGCTACGAGCAGTACTTC	CSAREPVFALALTRYEQYF
.	TRBJ2-1	TRBV5-1	TRBD2	TGCGCCAGCAGCTTTGAGCCAGCGGGGAACGAGCAGTTCTTC	CASSFEPAGNEQFF
many	TRBJ1-2	TRBV5-4	TRBD1	TGTGCCAGCAGCTTGACGGGACAGGGGCCCTCTAACTATGGCTACACCTTC	CASSLTGQGPSNYGYTF
many	TRBJ2-1	TRBV4-1	.	TGCGCCAGCAGCCGAGTTGGGGGAGGACTCTCCTACAATGAGCAGTTCTTC	CASSRVGGGLSYNEQFF
many	TRBJ2-1	TRBV6-6	.	TGTGCCAGCAGTCCGGCCAACAATGAGCAGTTCTTC	CASSPANNEQFF
many	TRBJ2-7	TRBV5-8	TRBD2	TGTGCCAGCAGCTTGGCCGGGAGGCCCTACGAGCAGTACTTC	CASSLAGRPYEQYF
.	TRBJ1-1	TRBV7-9	TRBD1	TGTGCCAGCAGCTATAGACAGGGGGATAGGAACACTGAAGCTTTCTTT	CASSYRQGDRNTEAFF
.	TRBJ1-6	TRBV6-6	TRBD1	TGTGCCAGTCGATCCGGGACAGGGGATTCACCCCTCCACTTT	CASRSGTGDSPLHF
.	TRBJ2-5	TRBV20-1	.	TGCAGTGCTAGAGTGGGGCAGGGACCTCAAGAGACCCAGTACTTC	CSARVGQGPQETQYF
many	TRBJ2-1	TRBV9	TRBD2	TGTGCCAGCAGCGAGGGAGGACTAGCGCCCTACAATGAGCAGTTCTTC	CASSEGGLAPYNEQFF
many	TRBJ2-7	TRBV20-1	TRBD2	TGCAGTGCGATAGCGGGAGTTGTCGAGCAGTACTTC	CSAIAGVVEQYF